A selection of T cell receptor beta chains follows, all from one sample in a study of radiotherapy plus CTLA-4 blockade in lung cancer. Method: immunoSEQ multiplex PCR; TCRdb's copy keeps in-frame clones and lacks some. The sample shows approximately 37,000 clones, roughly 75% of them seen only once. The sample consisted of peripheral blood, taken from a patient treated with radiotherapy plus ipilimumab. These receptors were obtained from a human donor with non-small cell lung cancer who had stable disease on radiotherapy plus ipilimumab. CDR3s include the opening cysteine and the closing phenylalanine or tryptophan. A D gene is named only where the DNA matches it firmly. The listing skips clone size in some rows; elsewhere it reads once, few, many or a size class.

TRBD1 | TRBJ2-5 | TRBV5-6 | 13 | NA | TGTGCCAGTCACAGGGGGAGGCAAGAGACCCAGTACTTC | CASHRGRQETQYF
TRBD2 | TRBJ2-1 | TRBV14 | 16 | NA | TGTGCCAGCAGCCCTCGGGGGGGCCTGGTACGCAATGAGCAGTTCTTC | CASSPRGGLVRNEQFF
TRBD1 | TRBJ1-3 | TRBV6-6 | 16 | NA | TGTGCCAGCCGCAGATCCAGGGGGTCCTCTGGAAACACCATATATTTT | CASRRSRGSSGNTIYF
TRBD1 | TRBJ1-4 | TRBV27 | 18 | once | TGTGCCAGCAGCCGAAGGGGGGAGGACAGGTCTAATAATGAAAAACTGTTTTTT | CASSRRGEDRSNNEKLFF
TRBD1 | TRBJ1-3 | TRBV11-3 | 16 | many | TGTGCCAGCAGCTTAGCTCCAGGGGGAACTGGAAACACCATATATTTT | CASSLAPGGTGNTIYF
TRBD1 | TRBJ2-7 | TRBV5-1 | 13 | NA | TGCGCCAGCAGCTGGACAGGGGGGTCCGAGCAGTACTTC | CASSWTGGSEQYF
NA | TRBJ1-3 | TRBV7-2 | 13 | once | TGTGCCAGCAGCTTAGTCAGGGGAAACACCATATATTTT | CASSLVRGNTIYF
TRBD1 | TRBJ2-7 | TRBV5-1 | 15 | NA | TGCGCCAGCAGCTTGACGGGACAGTCTAACTACGAGCAGTACTTC | CASSLTGQSNYEQYF
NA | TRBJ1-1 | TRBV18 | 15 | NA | TGTGCCAGCTCACCCTGGTCACAGAAGAACACTGAAGCTTTCTTT | CASSPWSQKNTEAFF
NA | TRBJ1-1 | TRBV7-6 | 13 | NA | TGTGCCAGCAGCTTAGAGCGGAACACTGAAGCTTTCTTT | CASSLERNTEAFF
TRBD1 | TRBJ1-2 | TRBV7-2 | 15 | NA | TGTGTCAGCAGCTTAGCGTGGGGACAGAACTATGGCTACACCTTC | CVSSLAWGQNYGYTF
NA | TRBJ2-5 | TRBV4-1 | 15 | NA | TGCGCCAGCAGCCAAGATCCGGGGGTGAGAGAGACCCAGTACTTC | CASSQDPGVRETQYF
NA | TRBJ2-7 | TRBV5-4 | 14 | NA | TGTGCCAGCAGCCGTGAGGCTGGTTCCTACGAGCAGTACTTC | CASSREAGSYEQYF
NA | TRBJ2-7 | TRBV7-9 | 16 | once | TGTGCCAGCAGCTTAGTGGTGACAGGAGCCTACTACGAGCAGTACTTC | CASSLVVTGAYYEQYF
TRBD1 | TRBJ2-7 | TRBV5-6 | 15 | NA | TGTGCCAGCAGCGCCGGGACAGGGGTCACCTACGAGCAGTACTTC | CASSAGTGVTYEQYF